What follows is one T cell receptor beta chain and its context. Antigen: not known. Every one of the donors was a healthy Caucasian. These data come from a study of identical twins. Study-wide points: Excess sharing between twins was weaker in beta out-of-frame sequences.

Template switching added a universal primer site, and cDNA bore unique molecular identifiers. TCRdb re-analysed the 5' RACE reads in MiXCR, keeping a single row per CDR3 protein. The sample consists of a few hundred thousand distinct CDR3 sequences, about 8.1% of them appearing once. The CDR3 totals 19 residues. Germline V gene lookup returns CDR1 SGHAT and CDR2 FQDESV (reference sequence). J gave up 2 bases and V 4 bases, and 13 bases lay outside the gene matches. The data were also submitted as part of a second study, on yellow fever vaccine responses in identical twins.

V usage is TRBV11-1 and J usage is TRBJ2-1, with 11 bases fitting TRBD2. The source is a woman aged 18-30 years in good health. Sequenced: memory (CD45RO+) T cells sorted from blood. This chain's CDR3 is CASSSSSGTSGYPYNEQFF. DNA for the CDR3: TGTGCCAGCAGCTCATCTTCCGGGACTAGCGGTTATCCCTACAATGAGCAGTTCTTC.